This entry lists 31 T cell receptor beta chains sequenced from one sample in a study of cytomegalovirus exposure and HLA in healthy donors. The primer mix had 60 Vbeta and 13 Jbeta primers. Assay used: immunoSEQ multiplex PCR; TCRdb lists only in-frame clones, some missing. The repertoire holds 210,000 or so clones, with more than 65% as singletons. The sequenced sample consisted of PBMCs. The source of these receptors is a man in his late teens or twenties in good health and CMV-seronegative.

The V gene is TRBV5-6, the J gene TRBJ2-7; D is unresolved. This CDR3 has 18 residues. V was pared by 0 bases and J by 2 bases, with 21 bases between. Germline CDR1 SGHDT, CDR2 YYEEEE. CDR3: CASSLDRKSLETTYEQYF. The CDR3 region has the DNA TGTGCCAGCAGCTTGGATAGAAAGAGTCTAGAAACGACCTACGAGCAGTACTTC.

The rearrangement links TRBV2 to TRBJ2-4, with TRBD2 matching over 8 bases. The V gene's germline CDR1 is SNHLY and CDR2 FYNNEI. Trimming at V came to 6 bases and at J to 5 bases, leaving 18 bases not matched to a gene. This CDR3 spans 18 amino acids. CDR3 sequence reads: CASRALIRASGHQNIQYF. CDR3 bases: TGTGCCAGCAGAGCCTTGATTAGGGCTAGCGGGCATCAAAACATTCAGTACTTC. Full variable domain (outside the CDR3, taken from reference TRBV2 and TRBJ2-4): EPEVTQTPSHQVTQMGQEVILRCVPISNHLYFYWYRQILGQKVEFLVSFYNNEISEKSEIFDDQFSVERPDGSNFTLKIRSTKLEDSAMYFCASRALIRASGHQNIQYFGAGTRLSVL.

The chain carries TRBV7-2 and TRBJ1-2, with 8 bases aligning to TRBD1. Germline-derived CDR1 and CDR2 are SGHTA and FQGNSA. This CDR3 is 16 amino acids long. With V trimmed by 6 bases and J by 4 bases, 13 bases remained unmatched. The CDR3 is CASSSWEDRVAYGYTF. CDR3 in DNA: TGTGCCAGCAGTTCTTGGGAGGACAGGGTGGCCTATGGCTACACCTTC.

The V gene is TRBV6-4, the J gene TRBJ2-7, with D tentatively TRBD1 (6 bases). V dropped 1 base and J dropped 7 bases, with 17 bases sitting between them. The CDR3 has 15 amino acids. Germline-derived CDR1 and CDR2 are MRHNA and SNTAGT. CDR3 sequence reads: CASSDLGAPQGEQYF. The CDR3 coding sequence is TGTGCCAGCAGTGACTTGGGAGCACCACAGGGAGAGCAGTACTTC.

The chain carries TRBV5-1 and TRBJ1-1; 8 bases are a match to TRBD1. Germline assignment: CDR1 SGHRS and CDR2 YFSETQ. This CDR3 is 14 amino acids long. J gave up 1 base and V 1 base, and 0 bases lay outside the gene matches. The CDR3 sequence: CASSLTGGNTEAFF. CDR3 DNA: TGCGCCAGCAGCTTGACAGGGGGGAACACTGAAGCTTTCTTT.

This clone was observed once. J is TRBJ2-6 and V is TRBV27, with 10 bases identical to TRBD1. J gave up 0 bases and V 8 bases, and 7 bases lay outside the gene matches. Germline CDR1 is MNHEY and CDR2 is SMNVEV (reference sequence). This CDR3 is 17 amino acids long. CDR3 in DNA: TGTGCCAGCGCGGGGACAGGGGCGATCTCTGGGGCCAACGTCCTGACTTTC. Protein: CASAGTGAISGANVLTF.

The J gene is TRBJ2-5, the V gene TRBV5-4; TRBD2 matches at 14 bases. Germline CDR1 reads SGHNT; CDR2 reads YYREEE (reference sequence). The CDR3 covers 15 residues. V shed 4 bases, J shed 9 bases, and the junction held 8 bases outside the gene matches. The DNA of the CDR3 is TGTGCCAGCAGCATCCGACTAGCGGGAGGGGAGGCCCAGTACTTC. The encoded protein is CASSIRLAGGEAQYF.

This rearrangement joins TRBV28 to TRBJ2-5, with 8 nucleotides matching TRBD2. The last part of the DNA fits TRBJ2-7 better; the J call may be wrong. The CDR3 is 15 amino acids. The germline V gene has CDR1 MDHEN and CDR2 SYDVKM. CDR3: CASRGEASGHYEQYF. CDR3 bases: TGTGCCAGCAGAGGAGAAGCTAGCGGGCACTACGAGCAGTACTTC.

This clone occurred a few times. V gene TRBV7-9 combines with J gene TRBJ2-1; 9 bases line up with TRBD2. There are 14 residues in the CDR3. CDR1 and CDR2 from the germline V gene are SEHNR and FQNEAQ (reference sequence). V trimming: 1 base; J trimming: 9 bases; junction bases outside the gene matches: 4. CDR3 in amino acids: CASSLGTSVTEQFF. The CDR3 nucleotides are TGTGCCAGCAGCTTAGGGACTAGCGTAACTGAGCAGTTCTTC.

This clone has just one count. This chain links TRBV5-6 with TRBJ2-7, with a weak D call TRBD2 (7 bases). The V end lost 1 base, the J end lost 4 bases, and 18 bases lay between the germline ends. The CDR3 contains 16 residues. The germline V gene has CDR1 SGHDT and CDR2 YYEEEE. In nucleotides, the CDR3 is TGTGCCAGCAGCTTGCGCGGGGGCGCGAGTCGGTACGAGCAGTACTTC. Its protein product is CASSLRGGASRYEQYF. The whole variable domain, filled in from reference TRBV5-6 and TRBJ2-7, reads DAGVTQSPTHLIKTRGQQVTLRCSPKSGHDTVSWYQQALGQGPQFIFQYYEEEERQRGNFPDRFSGHQFPNYSSELNVNALLLGDSALYLCASSLRGGASRYEQYFGPGTRLTVT.

The V and J genes are TRBV5-1 and TRBJ2-7, with TRBD2 as a possible D gene (6 bases). The CDR3 totals 14 residues. V lost 3 bases and J 6 bases, leaving 16 bases between the germline ends. Germline V gene data show CDR1 as SGHRS and CDR2 as YFSETQ. The CDR3 DNA follows: TGCGCCAGCAGCTGGAACAATGCGGGGAGCGAGCAGTACTTC. It yields the protein CASSWNNAGSEQYF. The full variable domain, in which reference TRBV5-1 and TRBJ2-7 provide the parts outside the CDR3, is KAGVTQTPRYLIKTRGQQVTLSCSPISGHRSVSWYQQTPGQGLQFLFEYFSETQRNKGNFPGRFSGRQFSNSRSEMNVSTLELGDSALYLCASSWNNAGSEQYFGPGTRLTVT.

This clone came up once. The chain uses TRBV28 and TRBJ1-2; weak D call: TRBD1 (6 bases). V lost 2 bases and J lost 4, with 17 bases in between. This CDR3 region has 16 residues. The germline gives CDR1 MDHEN, CDR2 SYDVKM. As DNA, the CDR3 is TGTGCCAGCAGTTTAGCAAGGTCCGGGGGGCCCTATGGCTACACCTTC. Its translation is CASSLARSGGPYGYTF.

This clone showed up just once. The junction and the germline gene differ at one end; a read error may be behind it. The rearrangement links TRBV7-9 to TRBJ2-3; tentatively, D is TRBD2 (5 bases). CDR3 length equals 17 residues. The germline gives CDR1 SEHNR, CDR2 FQNEAQ (reference sequence). The CDR3 loop is CSSSSSSGGYTTDTQYF. As DNA, the CDR3 is TGTTCCAGCAGCTCTTCCTCGGGCGGGTACACCACAGATACGCAGTATTTT.

V and J are TRBV9 and TRBJ1-1, with TRBD1 matching over 7 bases. CDR1 and CDR2 (germline): SGDLS, YYNGEE. The V segment lost 4 bases and the J segment 1 base; nucleotides outside the gene matches: 10. This CDR3 contains 16 residues. CDR3 DNA sequence: TGTGCCAGCAGCCAGCTACCGGGACAGACGAACACTGAAGCTTTCTTT. Protein: CASSQLPGQTNTEAFF.

The V and J genes are TRBV2 and TRBJ2-1, with D possibly being TRBD1 (5 bases). The CDR3 has 13 residues. Germline loops: CDR1 SNHLY, CDR2 FYNNEI. Trimming took off 8 bases at V and 5 bases at J, with 13 bases between the two ends. CDR3 bases: TGTGCCAGCGGGGCGGAGTCTAACAATGAGCAGTTCTTC. This encodes CASGAESNNEQFF. Based on the CDR3 plus reference TRBV2 and TRBJ2-1, the full variable domain is EPEVTQTPSHQVTQMGQEVILRCVPISNHLYFYWYRQILGQKVEFLVSFYNNEISEKSEIFDDQFSVERPDGSNFTLKIRSTKLEDSAMYFCASGAESNNEQFFGPGTRLTVL.

V is TRBV7-5 and J is TRBJ2-2; TRBD2 was called by the table and not checked on the DNA. TRBV7-5 is flagged as a pseudogene. This CDR3 is built from 12 residues. The CDR3 DNA follows: TGTGCCAGAAGCTCGTCCACCGGGGAGCTGTTTTTT. This gives the protein CARSSSTGELFF.

The CDR3 here is CASSSRDNQETQYF. The CDR3 DNA reads as TGCGCCAGCAGCTCCCGGGACAACCAAGAGACCCAGTACTTC. V gene TRBV5-1 combines with J gene TRBJ2-5; D is possibly TRBD1 (6 bases). This CDR3 spans 14 amino acids. V shed 3 bases and J shed 0 bases, with 9 bases lying between them. The germline V gene encodes CDR1 SGHRS and CDR2 YFSETQ.

This clone has only one observation. This chain links TRBV4-1 with TRBJ2-7, with 13 nucleotides matching TRBD2. This CDR3 has 16 amino acids. Germline V CDR1 and CDR2: MGHRA, YSYEKL. With 3 bases clipped from V and 2 bases from J, the junction kept 4 bases outside the gene matches. Here the CDR3 reads CASSHSGLAGAYEQYF. As DNA, the CDR3 is TGCGCCAGCAGCCACTCCGGACTAGCGGGAGCCTACGAGCAGTACTTC.

The genes are TRBV30 and TRBJ2-7; the D gene is possibly TRBD1 (5 bases). V gave up 0 bases and J gave up 9 bases, with 12 bases separating them. Germline loops: CDR1 GTSNPN, CDR2 SVGIG (reference sequence). This CDR3 has 12 residues. The chain's CDR3 is CAWSVDRSGQYF. The CDR3 DNA reads TGTGCCTGGAGTGTAGACAGATCCGGGCAGTACTTC.

The chain recombines TRBV30 with TRBJ1-1, with D possibly matching TRBD1 (5 bases). Germline CDR1 GTSNPN, CDR2 SVGIG (reference sequence). CDR3 size: 11 residues. Trimming removed 5 bases at V and 11 bases at J, with 15 bases between. CDR3 sequence reads: CAWGDAKGAFF. CDR3 coding DNA: TGTGCCTGGGGGGATGCAAAGGGGGCTTTCTTT.

This rearrangement joins TRBV30 to TRBJ1-5, with D maybe TRBD1 (6 bases). The CDR3 runs 13 residues. The germline gives CDR1 GTSNPN, CDR2 SVGIG (reference sequence). Trimming cost V 1 base and J 5 bases, with 9 bases left between them. Written as DNA, the CDR3 is TGTGCCTGGAGTGGAGGGGGTGATCAGCCCCAGCATTTT. Translation: CAWSGGGDQPQHF.

The chain combines TRBV27 with TRBJ2-3; weak D call: TRBD1 (5 bases). In germline, CDR1 is MNHEY, CDR2 SMNVEV (reference sequence). The CDR3 has 14 residues. With 4 bases removed from V and 3 bases from J, the gap between germline ends came to 11 bases. The CDR3 is CASSSGFRTDTQYF. The CDR3 DNA reads as TGTGCCAGCAGTTCAGGGTTTAGAACAGATACGCAGTATTTT.

The chain recombines TRBV28 with TRBJ2-1; 10 bases map to TRBD2. V gave up 6 bases and J gave up 1 base; unmatched junction bases: 3. The CDR3 has 15 residues. The germline gives CDR1 MDHEN, CDR2 SYDVKM. CDR3 bases: TGTGCCAGCAGACGGACTAGCGGATCCTACAATGAGCAGTTCTTC. This translates into CASRRTSGSYNEQFF.

V gene TRBV10-3 combines with J gene TRBJ2-6, with TRBD1 matching over 7 bases. After removal of 6 bases from V and 0 bases from J, the junction contained 17 bases not matched to a gene. The CDR3 has 20 amino acids. Germline assignment: CDR1 ENHRY and CDR2 SYGVKD. The CDR3 protein is CAIRTHKRGTDDSGANVLTF. CDR3 nucleotide sequence: TGTGCCATCAGAACCCATAAAAGGGGGACAGACGACTCTGGGGCCAACGTCCTGACTTTC.

The V and J genes are TRBV7-2 and TRBJ2-7; possibly TRBD1 for D (5 bases). Germline CDR1 reads SGHTA; CDR2 reads FQGNSA. Trimming took off 7 bases at V and 2 bases at J, with 24 bases between the two ends. This CDR3 comprises 17 residues. CDR3 nucleotides: TGTGCCAGCACCACTTCAAGCCGATCAGGGCGTGCCTACGAGCAGTACTTC. It yields the protein CASTTSSRSGRAYEQYF.

This rearrangement joins TRBV5-1 to TRBJ2-7, with 7 bases identical to TRBD1. The CDR3 is 14 amino acids. Per germline, CDR1 SGHRS and CDR2 YFSETQ. J was trimmed by 2 bases and V by 5 bases; bases with no gene match: 7. The CDR3 is CASRYSTGAYEQYF. The CDR3 DNA reads TGCGCCAGCAGGTACAGCACAGGGGCCTACGAGCAGTACTTC.

V usage is TRBV30 and J usage is TRBJ1-3; D is possibly TRBD1 (5 bases). The ends were cut back, 1 base at V and 0 bases at J, with 19 bases in the middle. Germline CDR1 is GTSNPN and CDR2 is SVGIG (reference sequence). The CDR3 has 18 amino acids. The CDR3 region is CAWSGQLHRVNSGNTIYF. The CDR3 bases are TGTGCCTGGAGTGGACAGCTCCACCGGGTCAACTCTGGAAACACCATATATTTT.

The chain recombines TRBV10-3 with TRBJ2-1; no reliable D call. V was clipped by 2 bases and J by 3 bases, with 8 bases between them. CDR3 length equals 14 residues. Germline V gene sequence: CDR1 ENHRY, CDR2 SYGVKD. The CDR3 loop is CAISEGLVYNEQFF. As DNA, the CDR3 is TGTGCCATCAGTGAGGGGCTGGTCTACAATGAGCAGTTCTTC.

The chain employs TRBV30 and TRBJ1-1; 8 positions match TRBD1. The CDR3 contains 12 residues. The germline CDR1 and CDR2 sequences are GTSNPN and SVGIG (reference sequence). V shed 5 bases, J shed 1 base, and the junction held 0 bases outside the gene matches. CDR3 sequence reads: CAWGTGNTEAFF. For the CDR3, the DNA is TGTGCCTGGGGGACAGGGAACACTGAAGCTTTCTTT.

This chain links TRBV30 with TRBJ2-1; tentative D call: TRBD2 (6 bases). This CDR3 contains 14 residues. V gave up 2 bases and J gave up 4 bases, with 12 bases separating them. From germline, CDR1 is GTSNPN and CDR2 SVGIG (reference sequence). The CDR3 region has the DNA TGTGCCTGGAGTCCTTCAGCGGGTTACAATGAGCAGTTCTTC. As protein: CAWSPSAGYNEQFF.

The rearrangement uses TRBV30 and TRBJ1-4, with TRBD1 identical over 7 bases. The V gene's germline CDR1 is GTSNPN and CDR2 SVGIG (reference sequence). V was pared by 3 bases and J by 7 bases, with 8 bases of the junction left unmatched. The CDR3 consists of 14 residues. CDR3 in amino acids: CAWSGNRGGEKLFF. The DNA of the CDR3 is TGTGCCTGGAGCGGCAACAGGGGAGGTGAAAAACTGTTTTTT.